This TCR beta chain appears in the sequencing data of a study of cytomegalovirus exposure and HLA in healthy donors. To note about this clone: The antigen remains undetermined.

V shed 6 bases and J 8 bases; nucleotides not matched to a gene: 6. The CDR3 extends over 14 amino acids. CDR1 LGHNA and CDR2 YNFKEQ come from the germline V gene. Study outcomes and limitations: Researchers counted some 150 TCR beta chains as cytomegalovirus-associated.

PCR primers comprised 60 Vbeta and 13 Jbeta primers. Profiled with immunoSEQ multiplex PCR; TCRdb holds only in-frame clones, not every one. Of tens of thousands of clones detected, around 66% appear once; the ten largest clones hold roughly 4.4%. This chain joins TRBV4-2 and TRBJ2-3; the match to TRBD2 covers 12 bases. Sequenced sample: PBMCs. The sequence came from a man in his fifties or sixties in good health and CMV-seropositive. In DNA form, the CDR3 reads TGTGCCAGCAGTAGACTAGCGGGGGAGGGTACGCAGTATTTT. Its protein is CASSRLAGEGTQYF.